These T cell receptor beta chains were read from a single sample in a study of T cells in Graves' hyperthyroidism and ophthalmopathy. A single record per CDR3 protein comes from TCRdb applying MiXCR to the multiplex PCR reads. The profile shows about 400,000 distinct CDR3 sequences, approximately 15% of them singletons. Sequenced input: blood. The source is a woman aged 25 to 45 with Graves' hyperthyroidism. CDR3s leave out the opening cysteine and the closing phenylalanine or tryptophan. Rows may omit the clone size; those that give it use once, few, many or a size class.

j_call,v_call,clone_size,cdr3_aa
TRBJ2-1,TRBV11-2,many,ASSLGMLGTSGSGSSYNEQF
TRBJ1-1,TRBV4-1,few,ASSQSKGRTLNTEAF
TRBJ2-3,TRBV10-3,.,AISNLEAGTDTQY
TRBJ2-3,TRBV4-1,.,ASSQWAAGSTDTQY
TRBJ2-3,TRBV6-2/TRBV6-3,.,ASSLADSPQDTQY
TRBJ1-2,TRBV20-1,.,SVPGQTNYGYT
TRBJ2-3,TRBV5-1,many,ASIIGHLDTDTQY
TRBJ2-1,TRBV29-1,few,SVVQGARNEQF
TRBJ1-1,TRBV11-3,many,ASSLRQEVNTEAF
TRBJ1-5,TRBV6-1,.,ASSSPRGSGSNQPQH
TRBJ2-2,TRBV24-1,few,ATSSRGRSPGELF
TRBJ2-2,TRBV30,many,AWHHGVYTGELF
TRBJ2-4,TRBV12-3/TRBV12-4,.,ASRLAGDHIQY
TRBJ2-1,TRBV24-1,.,ATSEWTSGTSYNEQF
TRBJ2-5,TRBV3-1,many,ASSQGSRREETQY
TRBJ1-2,TRBV5-6,many,ASSLADRGFGYT
TRBJ1-1,TRBV7-2,.,ASSQNRDTLANTEAF
TRBJ2-5,TRBV7-2,many,ASSLAVAEGMETQY
TRBJ2-1,TRBV18,.,ASSPPGLALNNEQF
TRBJ2-5,TRBV9,few,ASSVSGGGEETQY
TRBJ1-6,TRBV28,many,ASSGREGGNSPLH
TRBJ1-1,TRBV10-3,.,AISRRGGTENTEAF
TRBJ1-2,TRBV12-3/TRBV12-4,many,ASTAAGGHYGYT
TRBJ2-7,TRBV15,.,ATSRDNKQGRDEQY
TRBJ1-6,TRBV28,.,ASSLGRGSPLH
TRBJ2-7,TRBV2,.,ASRGGTRYEQY
TRBJ2-5,TRBV27,many,ASSYQTGNGETQY
TRBJ2-2,TRBV7-3,few,ASSPTGGSGELF
TRBJ2-1,TRBV27,many,ASSFHPLAGSSYNEQF
TRBJ2-7,TRBV28,many,ASSSASGLSYEQY
TRBJ2-1,TRBV5-6,few,ASILSGRYNEQF
TRBJ2-5,TRBV3-1,many,ASSQDLRRGVGTQY
TRBJ2-5,TRBV11-2,many,ASSPIQGMETQY
TRBJ1-1,TRBV6-1,many,ASSPVMNTEAF
TRBJ2-7,TRBV7-2,many,ASSSTSGDSYEQY